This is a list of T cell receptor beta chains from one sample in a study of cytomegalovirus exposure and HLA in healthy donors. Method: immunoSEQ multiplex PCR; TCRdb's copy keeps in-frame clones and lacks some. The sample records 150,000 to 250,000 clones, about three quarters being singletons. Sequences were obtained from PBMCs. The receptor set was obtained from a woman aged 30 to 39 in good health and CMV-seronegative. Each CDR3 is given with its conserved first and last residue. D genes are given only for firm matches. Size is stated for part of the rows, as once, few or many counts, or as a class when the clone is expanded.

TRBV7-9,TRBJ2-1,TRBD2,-,CASSLGAASGRQQFF,TGTGCCAGCAGCTTAGGGGCGGCTAGCGGGAGGCAGCAGTTCTTC
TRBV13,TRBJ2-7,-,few,CASSKRDTHRVHEQYF,TGTGCCAGCAGCAAGCGAGATACACACAGGGTCCACGAGCAGTACTTC
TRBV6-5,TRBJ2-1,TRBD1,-,CASSYTGQGNEQFF,TGTGCCAGCAGTTATACGGGACAGGGAAATGAGCAGTTCTTC
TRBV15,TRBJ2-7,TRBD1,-,CATSRDRTGMVISYEQYF,TGTGCCACCAGCAGAGACAGGACAGGGATGGTGATCTCCTACGAGCAGTACTTC
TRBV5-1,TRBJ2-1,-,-,CASSLAGTSYNEQFF,TGCGCCAGCAGCTTGGCCGGTACCTCCTACAATGAGCAGTTCTTC
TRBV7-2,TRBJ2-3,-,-,CASSLHRGGRGGAQYF,TGTGCCAGCAGCTTACATAGGGGCGGACGGGGCGGGGCGCAGTATTTT
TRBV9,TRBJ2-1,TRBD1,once,CASSVRGDRGYNEQFF,TGTGCCAGCAGCGTACGGGGGGACAGGGGTTACAATGAGCAGTTCTTC
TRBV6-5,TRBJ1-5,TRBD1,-,CASRTGTGHQPQHF,TGTGCCAGCAGGACCGGGACAGGGCATCAGCCCCAGCATTTT
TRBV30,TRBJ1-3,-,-,CAWSAYGNTIYF,TGTGCCTGGAGTGCTTATGGAAACACCATATATTTT
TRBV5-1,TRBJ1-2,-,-,CASSLRETANYGYTF,TGCGCCAGCAGCTTGCGGGAAACAGCTAACTATGGCTACACCTTC
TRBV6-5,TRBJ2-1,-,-,CASSYYSSADNEQFF,TGTGCCAGCAGTTATTATAGCTCCGCCGACAATGAGCAGTTCTTC
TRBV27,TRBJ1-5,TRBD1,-,CASSLSPRQGGNQPQHF,TGTGCCAGCAGTTTATCGCCACGACAGGGGGGAAATCAGCCCCAGCATTTT
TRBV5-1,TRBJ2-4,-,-,CASSLAGLAKGLVTKNIQYF,TGCGCCAGCAGCTTGGCCGGGCTAGCGAAGGGACTCGTAACCAAAAACATTCAGTACTTC
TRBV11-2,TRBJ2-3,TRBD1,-,CASSPFTRTGGTDTQYF,TGTGCCAGCAGCCCATTCACGAGGACAGGGGGTACAGATACGCAGTATTTT
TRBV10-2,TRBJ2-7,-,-,CASNWANYEQYF,TGCGCCAGCAATTGGGCCAACTACGAGCAGTACTTC
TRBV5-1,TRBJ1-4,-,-,CASSPPSGAGNEKLFF,TGCGCCAGCAGCCCCCCCTCAGGGGCAGGAAATGAAAAACTGTTTTTT
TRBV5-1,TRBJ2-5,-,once,CASSLASTEETQYF,TGCGCCAGCAGCTTGGCTAGCACGGAGGAGACCCAGTACTTC
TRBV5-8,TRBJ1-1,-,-,CASSLARRVNTEAFF,TGTGCCAGCAGCTTGGCGCGCAGGGTGAACACTGAAGCTTTCTTT
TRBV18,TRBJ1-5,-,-,CASSPYRVGQPQHF,TGTGCCAGCTCACCGTACAGGGTGGGACAGCCCCAGCATTTT